The rows below give T cell receptor beta chains drawn from one sample of a study of cytomegalovirus exposure and HLA in healthy donors. Here immunoSEQ multiplex PCR was the method, and the copy in TCRdb shows in-frame clones only, minus some. The sample lists about 130,000 clones; around 79% were seen once. The specimen sequenced was PBMCs. These receptors were taken from a man aged 35 to 55 in good health and CMV-seropositive. CDR3s include the opening cysteine and the closing phenylalanine or tryptophan. D genes are given only for firm matches. Clone size appears in some rows only: once, few, many, or a class for an expanded clone.

size: NA; V: TRBV19; D: NA; CDR3: CASSTPGLGSGYTF
size: NA; V: TRBV13; D: NA; CDR3: CASSLGPSGLYTYEQYF
size: NA; V: TRBV7-9; D: NA; CDR3: CSSSASIHRFSDGYTF
size: NA; V: TRBV7-9; D: NA; CDR3: CASSLPGALHF
size: NA; V: TRBV9; D: TRBD2; CDR3: CASSVTSGSQWNEQFF
size: NA; V: TRBV5-1; D: TRBD1; CDR3: CASSTYRGDGYTF
size: NA; V: TRBV5-1; D: NA; CDR3: CASSYSAGSTDTQYF
size: NA; V: TRBV10-1; D: NA; CDR3: CASRGTKTTEAFF
size: NA; V: TRBV5-1; D: TRBD1; CDR3: CASSWDRNQPQHF
size: NA; V: TRBV18; D: TRBD2; CDR3: CASSPGLAGVYTQYF
size: NA; V: TRBV7-2; D: NA; CDR3: CASSFGGNYEQYF
size: NA; V: TRBV5-1; D: TRBD1; CDR3: CASSLDGTGGLEAFF
size: NA; V: TRBV6-5; D: NA; CDR3: CASSYSFSVETQYF
size: once; V: TRBV6-5; D: TRBD2; CDR3: CASSYALAGTDTQYF
size: NA; V: TRBV5-1; D: NA; CDR3: CASSLTPPQNSYNEQFF
size: NA; V: TRBV2; D: TRBD1; CDR3: CASSLQGLNYGYTF
size: NA; V: TRBV9; D: NA; CDR3: CASAQGSNYGYTF
size: NA; V: TRBV28; D: NA; CDR3: CASTLGEGNEKLFF
size: few; V: TRBV30; D: NA; CDR3: CAWSHRQADQPQHF
size: NA; V: TRBV25-1; D: TRBD2; CDR3: CASREAGGGDNEQFF
size: NA; V: TRBV6-5; D: NA; CDR3: CASSYSRGQYQHF
size: NA; V: TRBV6-1; D: NA; CDR3: CASSGRTGVLAGRAYEQYF
size: few; V: TRBV28; D: TRBD2; CDR3: CASSFPFGQAGVKDTQYF
size: NA; V: TRBV11-3; D: NA; CDR3: CASSLFGTSTDTQYF
size: NA; V: TRBV29-1; D: NA; CDR3: CSVGGPPEEQYF
size: NA; V: TRBV6-6; D: TRBD1; CDR3: CASSYSPDRGTEAFF
size: NA; V: TRBV2; D: NA; CDR3: CASMSLGGEQYF
size: NA; V: TRBV19; D: TRBD2; CDR3: CASRGLAGEGPYNEQFF
size: few; V: TRBV10-3; D: TRBD2; CDR3: CAISGLAGGPSNEQFF
size: NA; V: TRBV2; D: NA; CDR3: CASSATGEGQPQHF
size: NA; V: TRBV29-1; D: NA; CDR3: CSVDSPATDTQYF
size: NA; V: TRBV5-6; D: TRBD1; CDR3: CASSPRQGKSNQPQHF
size: NA; V: TRBV6-5; D: NA; CDR3: CASSYVFGESPLHF
size: NA; V: TRBV6-1; D: NA; CDR3: CASPGDDTSNEQFF
size: NA; V: TRBV30; D: NA; CDR3: CAWSVMPGAVYGYTF
size: NA; V: TRBV11-1; D: TRBD1; CDR3: CASSLTGGDNEQFF
size: NA; V: TRBV18; D: NA; CDR3: CASSPPVRQNYGYTF
size: NA; V: TRBV5-1; D: TRBD1; CDR3: CASSQGTGGTPLHF
size: NA; V: TRBV19; D: TRBD2; CDR3: CASSRLGGSNTGELFF
size: NA; V: TRBV7-2; D: TRBD2; CDR3: CASSPRAGGPGEQYF
size: few; V: TRBV19; D: TRBD2; CDR3: CASRVAWTSGSYEQYF
size: NA; V: TRBV19; D: TRBD1; CDR3: CASSLQGGQPQHF
size: once; V: TRBV19; D: TRBD2; CDR3: CATTKLRTSGLYEQYF
size: NA; V: TRBV18; D: TRBD1; CDR3: CASSPQGARSGYTF
size: NA; V: TRBV28; D: NA; CDR3: CASASSGRNGYTF
size: NA; V: TRBV27; D: TRBD1; CDR3: CASSSPGRGLLYEQYF
size: NA; V: TRBV18; D: NA; CDR3: CASSPQGKGSYEQYF
size: NA; V: TRBV28; D: NA; CDR3: CATRALNTEAFF
size: NA; V: TRBV4-1; D: NA; CDR3: CASSQEGQGLGSAGNTIYF
size: NA; V: TRBV6-5; D: NA; CDR3: CASSEQGNQPQHF
size: NA; V: TRBV6-5; D: TRBD2; CDR3: CASRFTSGRGEQYF
size: NA; V: TRBV14; D: NA; CDR3: CASSQEADQETQYF
size: NA; V: TRBV5-5; D: TRBD1; CDR3: CASSFQGWGQGAGDTQYF
size: NA; V: TRBV6-5; D: TRBD1; CDR3: CASRVPGQGSEAFF
size: NA; V: TRBV5-6; D: TRBD2; CDR3: CASSLQATSGIREQYF
size: few; V: TRBV6-5; D: NA; CDR3: CASRTMGSSYEQYF
size: NA; V: TRBV5-1; D: TRBD1; CDR3: CASSVRTGNYGYTF
size: few; V: TRBV19; D: TRBD1; CDR3: CATMDRAGGNTIYF
size: once; V: TRBV28; D: NA; CDR3: CASSLTLYEQYF